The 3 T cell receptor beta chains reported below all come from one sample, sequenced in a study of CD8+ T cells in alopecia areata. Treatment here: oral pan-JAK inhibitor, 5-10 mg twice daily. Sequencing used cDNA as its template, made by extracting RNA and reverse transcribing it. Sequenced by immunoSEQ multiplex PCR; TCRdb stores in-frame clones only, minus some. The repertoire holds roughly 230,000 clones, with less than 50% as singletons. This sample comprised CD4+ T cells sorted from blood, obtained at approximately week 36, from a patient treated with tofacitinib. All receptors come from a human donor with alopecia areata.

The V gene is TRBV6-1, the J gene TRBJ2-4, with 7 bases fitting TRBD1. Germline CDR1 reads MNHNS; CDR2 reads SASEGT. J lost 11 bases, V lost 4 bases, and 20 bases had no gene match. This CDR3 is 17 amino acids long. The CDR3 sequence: CASSARRQGWSPGVQYF. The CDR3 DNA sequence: TGTGCCAGCAGTGCTCGACGACAGGGCTGGTCCCCGGGCGTTCAGTACTTC.

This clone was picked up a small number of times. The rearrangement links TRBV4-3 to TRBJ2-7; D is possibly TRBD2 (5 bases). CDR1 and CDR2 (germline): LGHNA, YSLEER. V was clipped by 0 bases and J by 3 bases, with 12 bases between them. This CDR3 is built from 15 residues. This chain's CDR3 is CASSQDRRGLYEQYF. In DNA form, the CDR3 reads TGCGCCAGCAGCCAAGATAGACGGGGTCTCTACGAGCAGTACTTC.

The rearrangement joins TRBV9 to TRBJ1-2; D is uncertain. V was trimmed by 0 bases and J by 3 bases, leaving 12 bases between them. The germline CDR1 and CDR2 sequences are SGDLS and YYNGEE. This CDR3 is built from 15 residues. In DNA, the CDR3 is TGTGCCAGCAGCGTAGGCTGGGGTAGGGACTATGGCTACACCTTC. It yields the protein CASSVGWGRDYGYTF. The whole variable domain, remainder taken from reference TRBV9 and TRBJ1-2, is DSGVTQTPKHLITATGQRVTLRCSPRSGDLSVYWYQQSLDQGLQFLIQYYNGEERAKGNILERFSAQQFPDLHSELNLSSLELGDSALYFCASSVGWGRDYGYTFGSGTRLTVV.